This T cell receptor (beta chain) was identified in a study of CD8 T cells in Susac syndrome. The germline gives CDR1 LGHNA, CDR2 YNFKEQ. CDR3 length equals 17 residues. Trimming took 0 bases from V and 5 from J; bases not matched to a gene: 7. The RNA, about 0.5 to 1 ug, was put through reverse transcription using random hexamers. The method of amplification for TCR beta CDR3 was immunoSEQ multiplex PCR, covering 54 Vbeta and 13 Jbeta. MiXCR was run by TCRdb on the immunoSEQ multiplex PCR reads, yielding one entry per CDR3 protein. The sample has 70,000 to 95,000 distinct CDR3 sequences, around 94% seen once; the top ten hold roughly 0.97%. The table lists this clonotype with a count of one.

The TCR was taken from a human donor with Susac syndrome. The J gene is TRBJ2-1, the V gene TRBV4-2; TRBD2 aligns across 10 bases. Sequenced material: CD8+ T cells from PBMCs. The chain's CDR3 is CASSQDPSGGEDNEQFF. The CDR3 nucleotides read TGTGCCAGCAGCCAAGATCCCAGCGGGGGGGAAGACAATGAGCAGTTCTTC.